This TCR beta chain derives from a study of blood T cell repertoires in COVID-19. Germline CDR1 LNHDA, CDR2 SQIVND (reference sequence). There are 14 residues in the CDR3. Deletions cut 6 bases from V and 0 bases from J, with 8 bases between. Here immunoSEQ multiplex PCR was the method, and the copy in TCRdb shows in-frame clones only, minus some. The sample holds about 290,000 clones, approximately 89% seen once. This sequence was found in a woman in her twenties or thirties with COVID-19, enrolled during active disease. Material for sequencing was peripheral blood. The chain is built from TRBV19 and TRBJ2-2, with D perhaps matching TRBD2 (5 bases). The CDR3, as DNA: TGTGCCAGTAGGCTAGCCACGAACACCGGGGAGCTGTTTTTT. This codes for CASRLATNTGELFF.